This T cell receptor beta chain is from a study of response to subunit inactivated influenza vaccine (dated by TCRdb to 2016 to 2019). Broadly, across the study: To follow how T cells responded to a trivalent subunit inactivated influenza vaccine, the researchers relied on deep quantitative profiling of the T cell receptor repertoire.

Only a few counts were recorded for this clonotype. Its antigen is not yet known. Base-call qualities are not available, and no considerably larger clone is one nucleotide away. Trimming removed 6 bases from V and 2 bases from J, leaving 15 bases between the germline ends. Its CDR3 holds 14 amino acids, cysteine through phenylalanine. The only DNA kept is the CDR3, 42 bases in frame from the first base. Via the germline V gene, CDR1 is SGHRS and CDR2 YFSETQ. Paper-wide results and their limitations: The authors proposed that each seasonal influenza vaccination may bring in only a limited number of new T cells.

Library preparation employed RT-PCR. The sequencer was an Illumina HiSeq 2500. The raw public reads went through TCRdb reprocessing: fastp at Q25, MiXCR clone calling, in-frame beta chains kept. A single entry per CDR3 protein holds the most common genes and DNA from its merged rows. In all, the sample holds 400,000 to 650,000 distinct CDR3 sequences, and less than 7.5% of those were seen once. The top ten clones comprise less than 15% of the sample. This TCR was sampled from a man aged 50 to 69 who received an inactivated influenza vaccine. Donor details come from another sample of the same person, matched by shared clones. The V gene is TRBV5-1 and the J gene is TRBJ2-7, with TRBD2 tentatively as D gene (6 bases match). The starting material was PBMCs from blood, obtained around 25 months after vaccination. The CDR3 has the sequence CASMRGDSPYEQYF. The DNA sequence follows: TGCGCCAGCATGCGCGGGGATTCACCCTACGAGCAGTACTTC.